This is a list of T cell receptor beta chains from one sample in a study of OX40 agonist ivuxolimab in advanced cancers. Sequencing was performed with immunoSEQ multiplex PCR; in TCRdb, only in-frame clones are kept and a portion is missing. This sample has approximately 65,000 clones, with approximately 86% found just once. Specimen: CD4+ or CD8+ T cells sorted from blood, collected in a trial of the OX40 agonist ivuxolimab. Receptor source: an adult with an advanced solid tumor such as melanoma, head and neck, liver or kidney cancer. The conserved cysteine and the conserved F or W are not part of the CDR3 here. Each record gives: J gene, V gene, CDR3 protein.

j_call: TRBJ1-1
v_call: TRBV5-1
cdr3_aa: ASSLGRTEAF

j_call: TRBJ2-5
v_call: TRBV7-2
cdr3_aa: ASSTGLAGERETQY

j_call: TRBJ2-7
v_call: TRBV6-6
cdr3_aa: ASSSSSGSGQY

j_call: TRBJ1-1
v_call: TRBV18
cdr3_aa: ASSRQGGANTEAF

j_call: TRBJ2-2
v_call: TRBV5-1
cdr3_aa: ASSLRTSGNTGELF

j_call: TRBJ2-1
v_call: TRBV4-3
cdr3_aa: ASSQDLGDEQF

j_call: TRBJ1-1
v_call: TRBV5-8
cdr3_aa: ASSTGTGNTEAF

j_call: TRBJ1-1
v_call: TRBV28
cdr3_aa: ASSRGGANTEAF

j_call: TRBJ2-3
v_call: TRBV6-6
cdr3_aa: ASSPRRGVSTDTQY

j_call: TRBJ1-1
v_call: TRBV6-6
cdr3_aa: ASSGGGINTEAF

j_call: TRBJ2-7
v_call: TRBV7-6
cdr3_aa: ASSLNSDSYEQY

j_call: TRBJ2-7
v_call: TRBV27
cdr3_aa: ASSIPGQGQY

j_call: TRBJ1-4
v_call: TRBV4-3
cdr3_aa: ASSPRGQVNEKLF

j_call: TRBJ2-2
v_call: TRBV19
cdr3_aa: ASRSVRGLLNTGELF

j_call: TRBJ2-1
v_call: TRBV19
cdr3_aa: ASSTPLGSRYNEQF

j_call: TRBJ2-1
v_call: TRBV19
cdr3_aa: ASSLRRGSNEQF

j_call: TRBJ2-3
v_call: TRBV4-3
cdr3_aa: ASSQEVTGGSDTQY

j_call: TRBJ2-4
v_call: TRBV29-1
cdr3_aa: SAFGGQKNIQY

j_call: TRBJ2-7
v_call: TRBV9
cdr3_aa: ASSVAGTNQFYEQY

j_call: TRBJ2-7
v_call: TRBV11-2
cdr3_aa: ASSLSPYEQY

j_call: TRBJ1-4
v_call: TRBV7-2
cdr3_aa: ASTTGTANEKLF

j_call: TRBJ2-5
v_call: TRBV7-6
cdr3_aa: ASSLGRARETQY

j_call: TRBJ2-5
v_call: TRBV15
cdr3_aa: ATSRDGAQGETQY

j_call: TRBJ2-7
v_call: TRBV7-2
cdr3_aa: ASSLEGGSSYEQY

j_call: TRBJ2-7
v_call: TRBV7-2
cdr3_aa: ASRVIAGSYEQY

j_call: TRBJ1-1
v_call: TRBV9
cdr3_aa: ASSVDVEGTEAF

j_call: TRBJ1-1
v_call: TRBV11-2
cdr3_aa: ASSLQQGNTEAF

j_call: TRBJ1-2
v_call: TRBV28
cdr3_aa: ASWRGGAGYYGYT